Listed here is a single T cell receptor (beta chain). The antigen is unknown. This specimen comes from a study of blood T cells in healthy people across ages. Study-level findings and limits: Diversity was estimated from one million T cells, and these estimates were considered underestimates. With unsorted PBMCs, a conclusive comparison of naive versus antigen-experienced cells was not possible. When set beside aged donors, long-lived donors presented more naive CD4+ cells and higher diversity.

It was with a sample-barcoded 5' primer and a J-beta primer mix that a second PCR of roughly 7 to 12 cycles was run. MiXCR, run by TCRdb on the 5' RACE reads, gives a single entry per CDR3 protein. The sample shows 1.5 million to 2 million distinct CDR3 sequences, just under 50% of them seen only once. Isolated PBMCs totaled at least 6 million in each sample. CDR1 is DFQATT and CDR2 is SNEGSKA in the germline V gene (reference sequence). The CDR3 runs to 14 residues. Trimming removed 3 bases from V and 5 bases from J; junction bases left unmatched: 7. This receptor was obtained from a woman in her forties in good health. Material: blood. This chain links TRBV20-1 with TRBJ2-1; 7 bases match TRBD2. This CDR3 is CSASWAGANNEQFF. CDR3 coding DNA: TGCAGTGCTAGTTGGGCGGGAGCTAACAATGAGCAGTTCTTC.